These 20 T cell receptor beta chains were sequenced from one sample in a study of metastatic and nonmetastatic thyroid tumors. TCRdb re-called the PCR reads through MiXCR. The table lists about 21,000 clones, roughly 33% of them singletons. Not a single patient had been given any form of treatment at any point before undergoing thyroid surgery. Sequenced sample: adjacent normal tissue. Receptor source: a female donor with papillary thyroid cancer or a benign thyroid nodule (not recorded which). Some clones in this sample may be carry-over from other donors' samples.

This clone was found a few times. J is TRBJ1-5 and V is TRBV6-1; tentative D call: TRBD1 (5 bases). This CDR3 contains 13 residues. The V end was cut by 7 bases, the J end by 4 bases, with 11 bases between. Germline CDR1 and CDR2: MNHNS and SASEGT. As DNA, the CDR3 is TGTGCCAGCACCCCGACAGAGAATCAGCCCCAGCATTTT. This encodes CASTPTENQPQHF.

The chain carries TRBV6-1 and TRBJ1-2; tentatively, D is TRBD1 (5 bases). Trimming removed 10 bases at V and 4 bases at J, with 22 bases between. Germline CDR1 is MNHNS and CDR2 is SASEGT. The CDR3 covers 15 residues. The CDR3 is CAIWDRERRFYGYTF. The DNA of the CDR3 is TGTGCCATCTGGGACCGGGAAAGGCGCTTCTATGGCTACACCTTC.

This clone was counted a few times. The CDR3 DNA reads TGTGCCAGCAGCTTGGGACTAGCGGAAAACAATGAGCAGTTCTTC. Its translation is CASSLGLAENNEQFF. The chain links TRBV11-3 to TRBJ2-1; 11 bases match TRBD2. V shed 3 bases, J shed 5 bases, and the junction held 3 bases outside the gene matches. CDR1 is SGHNT and CDR2 is YENEEA in the germline V gene. The CDR3 spans 15 residues.

This chain uses TRBV20-1 with TRBJ2-3, with 14 bases fitting TRBD2. The CDR3 loop spans 16 amino acids. Germline values: CDR1 DFQATT, CDR2 SNEGSKA (reference sequence). With V trimmed by 2 bases and J by 4 bases, 5 bases remained unmatched. Written as DNA, the CDR3 is TGCAGTGCTAGACCCGGGACTAGCGGGGGCGCAGATACGCAGTATTTT. Translation gives CSARPGTSGGADTQYF.

This clone showed up just a few times. The V and J genes are TRBV6-1 and TRBJ1-5; D unclear. The V end was cut by 6 bases, the J end by 4 bases, with 16 bases between. Per germline, CDR1 MNHNS and CDR2 SASEGT. This CDR3 is built from 15 residues. In nucleotides, the CDR3 is TGTGCCAGCAGAAGAATCGGACGGGAGAATCAGCCCCAGCATTTT. It yields the protein CASRRIGRENQPQHF.

The chain joins TRBV11-2 to TRBJ2-1, with D hard to call. V was clipped by 1 base and J by 10 bases, with 8 bases between them. Germline CDR1 reads SGHAT; CDR2 reads FQNNGV. This CDR3 comprises 12 residues. The CDR3 bases are TGTGCCAGCAGCTTAGGAGGCGACGAGCAGTTCTTC. This sequence encodes CASSLGGDEQFF.

This clone was counted ten times or more. CDR3 residues: CASGGDSYQITQYF. As DNA, the CDR3 is TGTGCCAGCGGTGGAGACTCTTACCAGATAACGCAGTATTTT. This chain joins TRBV27 and TRBJ2-3, with D hard to call. The V end lost 8 bases, the J end lost 9 bases, and 21 bases lay between the germline ends. The germline V gene has CDR1 MNHEY and CDR2 SMNVEV (reference sequence). The CDR3 is made up of 14 amino acids.

The chain couples TRBV27 to TRBJ2-5; TRBD2 matches 14 bases. V lost 6 bases to trimming and J lost 5 bases; unmatched junction nucleotides: 5. Germline V gene data show CDR1 as MNHEY and CDR2 as SMNVEV (reference sequence). The CDR3 runs to 15 residues. The DNA for the CDR3 is TGTGCCAGCAGCGCCGGACTAGCGGGAGGTGAGACCCAGTACTTC. Translating it yields CASSAGLAGGETQYF.

This chain connects TRBV5-1 to TRBJ2-3; TRBD1 matches 8 bases. The V segment lost 5 bases and the J segment 1 base; nucleotides outside the gene matches: 3. The V gene's germline CDR1 is SGHRS and CDR2 YFSETQ. CDR3 length: 14 amino acids. The CDR3 DNA is TGCGCCAGCAGTTCGGGACAGGGCACAGATACGCAGTATTTT. It encodes CASSSGQGTDTQYF.

This clone has a single count. The chain carries TRBV24-1 and TRBJ2-2, with D possibly being TRBD2 (5 bases). This CDR3 has 14 residues. V lost 5 bases, J lost 6 bases, and 12 bases lay in between. Looked up from germline, CDR1 is KGHDR and CDR2 is SFDVKD. The CDR3 region is CATSGGYGSGELFF. CDR3 DNA sequence: TGTGCCACCAGTGGAGGGTACGGCTCCGGGGAGCTGTTTTTT.

The chain is built from TRBV30 and TRBJ1-2, with 8 bases lining up with TRBD1. The CDR3 runs to 15 residues. CDR1 GTSNPN and CDR2 SVGIG come from the germline V gene (reference sequence). The J segment lost 1 base and the V segment lost 3 bases, leaving 7 bases of the junction unmatched. Here the CDR3 DNA reads TGTGCCTGGAGGGGATACAGGGGGTATAACTATGGCTACACCTTC. Its translation: CAWRGYRGYNYGYTF.

This chain links TRBV6-1 with TRBJ1-1; no clear D. The germline V gene encodes CDR1 MNHNS and CDR2 SASEGT. This CDR3 comprises 13 residues. Between the trimmed V and J ends, which lost 2 bases and 1 base, there was a span of 5 bases. The CDR3 sequence is CASSEHTNTEAFF. The CDR3 nucleotides read TGTGCCAGCAGTGAACATACGAACACTGAAGCTTTCTTT.

This clone appeared a few times. The chain couples TRBV2 to TRBJ2-7, with 7 bases aligning to TRBD2. The CDR3 spans 15 residues. Germline V gene lookup returns CDR1 SNHLY and CDR2 FYNNEI. V shed 1 base, J shed 9 bases, and the junction held 12 bases outside the gene matches. The CDR3 loop is CASSEGSGNSYGQYF. As DNA, the CDR3 is TGTGCCAGCAGTGAAGGGAGCGGGAACTCCTATGGGCAGTACTTC.

This clone showed up many times. The V gene is TRBV20-1, the J gene TRBJ1-2; possible D gene TRBD1, 5 bases. Per the germline V gene, CDR1 is DFQATT and CDR2 is SNEGSKA (reference sequence). V dropped 3 bases and J dropped 4 bases, with 15 bases sitting between them. This CDR3 spans 14 amino acids. CDR3 amino acids: CSASPRSGTYGYTF. CDR3 coding DNA: TGCAGTGCTAGCCCCCGTTCAGGGACCTATGGCTACACCTTC.

V and J are TRBV6-1 and TRBJ2-7; tentative D call: TRBD1 (6 bases). Between the trimmed V and J ends, which lost 6 bases and 0 bases, there was a span of 12 bases. The CDR3 length is 14 residues. In germline, CDR1 is MNHNS, CDR2 SASEGT. The CDR3, as DNA: TGTGCCAGCAGACAGGGTGCCCTCTCCTACGAGCAGTACTTC. Translation gives CASRQGALSYEQYF.

This clone is medium-sized (0.01 to 0.1%) within its sample. This sequence joins TRBV20-1 and TRBJ1-5; TRBD1 matches at 10 bases. The CDR3 has 14 amino acids. Per the germline V gene, CDR1 is DFQATT and CDR2 is SNEGSKA (reference sequence). V gave up 6 bases and J gave up 6 bases; unmatched junction bases: 8. The CDR3 nucleotides are TGCAGTGCCCGACAGGGGGCGGTCGGTCAGCCCCAGCATTTT. It translates to CSARQGAVGQPQHF.

The chain carries TRBV5-4 and TRBJ2-2; TRBD1 aligns across 8 bases. With 4 bases clipped from V and 6 bases from J, the junction kept 5 bases outside the gene matches. CDR3 length equals 14 residues. CDR1 and CDR2 from the germline V gene are SGHNT and YYREEE (reference sequence). CDR3 loop: CASSTGTGAGELFF. Written as DNA, the CDR3 is TGTGCCAGCAGCACCGGGACAGGAGCCGGGGAGCTGTTTTTT.

In this sample, this clone turned up many times. The J gene is TRBJ2-1, the V gene TRBV3-1, with 10 nucleotides matching TRBD2. With 0 bases clipped from V and 7 bases from J, the junction kept 12 bases outside the gene matches. Germline CDR1 is LGHDT and CDR2 is YNNKEL (reference sequence). The CDR3 runs 18 residues. The CDR3 region is CASSQEGRVAGGLNEQFF. As DNA, the CDR3 is TGTGCCAGCAGCCAAGAAGGTCGGGTAGCGGGGGGTCTTAATGAGCAGTTCTTC.

This clone is labeled medium-sized (0.01 to 0.1%). This chain links TRBV10-2 with TRBJ2-1; 8 bases agree with TRBD2. This CDR3 is 15 amino acids long. V lost 6 bases and J lost 2; bases outside the gene matches: 6. Germline V gene data show CDR1 as WSHSY and CDR2 as SAAADI. CDR3 protein: CASRPGGQPYNEQFF. The CDR3 nucleotides read TGCGCCAGCAGGCCGGGGGGGCAGCCCTACAATGAGCAGTTCTTC.

This chain joins TRBV6-2 or TRBV6-3 and TRBJ2-7; D is unresolved. The CDR3 runs 13 residues. Germline-derived CDR1 and CDR2 are MNHEY and SVGEGT. V shed 10 bases and J shed 6 bases, with 19 bases lying between them. The DNA for the CDR3 is TGTGCCATCTGTTTGGGCCGATGGTGCGAGCAGTACTTC. Translation: CAICLGRWCEQYF.